This T cell receptor beta chain was obtained from a study of blood T cell repertoires in COVID-19. About the research overall: Both acute and convalescent COVID-19 samples were obtained from the United States, Italy and Spain.

As originally analysed: Reference gene primer amplification in the assay estimated nucleated cell counts. Sequenced by immunoSEQ multiplex PCR; TCRdb stores in-frame clones only, minus some. Clonal size and the V and J genes are those of that table, whereas D and trimming came from the DNA. The table shows about 220,000 clones, with around 89% occurring only once. V was pared by 5 bases and J by 4 bases, with 20 bases between. From germline, CDR1 is SGHTA and CDR2 FQGNSA. The CDR3 runs to 16 residues. Participants were placed into cohorts based on the clinical history they reported. The chain links TRBV7-2 to TRBJ2-5, with D maybe TRBD1 (6 bases). This TCR was sampled from a woman in her twenties or thirties who had recovered from COVID-19. The sequencing sample was made of PBMCs or T cells enriched from blood (not recorded which). CDR3 in DNA: TGTGCCAGCAGCCACCCGGGGCAGGGGTGGGCAGAGACCCAGTACTTC. Translating it yields CASSHPGQGWAETQYF.